This T cell receptor (beta chain) was captured by sequencing in a study of beta chain features in type 1 diabetes (dated by TCRdb to the late 2010s). With regard to the full study: Patients and healthy donors did not differ in mean age, gender distribution, total cell number or subset yield. A total of roughly 100 million sorted cells were examined across all samples, and a strong correlation was observed between cell number per subset and RNA yield. In the study, recently diagnosed type 1 diabetes patients and matched healthy donors were compared on the TCRB repertoires of their sorted circulating CD4+ T cell subsets. Regulatory and stem cell-like memory subsets were isolated from only 8 patients and 8 healthy donors, whereas naive and central memory subsets came from all 30 or so donors.

All of the isolated RNA was reverse transcribed with the High Capacity cDNA Reverse Transcription Kit, so expressed TCRB transcripts were sequenced. Naive, central memory and regulatory T cell samples underwent deep immunoSEQ sequencing, averaging about 3.5 million total reads per sample. After sorted cells were lysed in RLT buffer, RNA was extracted with DNase-treated RNeasy Micro or Mini kits, with the choice depending on cell number. Each cell subset was processed separately to prevent cross-contamination, with patient and healthy donor samples processed together. TCRB sequences were amplified from cDNA with the immunoSEQ multiplex PCR, producing 87-bp fragments spanning the CDR3 region. Sequencing of the amplicons was done on the Illumina HiSeq platform. On the study's bioinformatics: Synthetic template baselines were used to correct PCR bias computationally, reads within Hamming distance 2 were collapsed together, and singletons that could not be merged were discarded. By aligning reads against IMGT, V, D and J genes, CDR3 length, and insertions or deletions at six rearrangement sites were assigned. Clonotype counts were normalized to sorted cell number within each subset before computing true diversity and Gini coefficients with the tcR R package. Repertoire sharing was quantified using the overlap coefficient calculated on TCRB nucleotide sequences. As a proxy for the pre-selection repertoire, out-of-frame TCRB sequences from naive cells were analyzed. Not all clones reach the TCRdb copy of this immuneACCESS table, which keeps in-frame sequences only. Checked studies attribute under half of the gap to unresolved V genes and leave the rest unexplained. V and J calls and clone size are those listed in that table; D and trimming were worked out from the DNA. This sample holds around 340,000 clones; roughly 21% were observed only once. The ten largest clonotypes hold approximately 0.046% of the sample.

Sequences GTSNPN (CDR1) and SVGIG (CDR2) are obtained from the germline V gene (reference sequence). From the cysteine through the phenylalanine, the CDR3 covers 14 amino acids. Only the CDR3 part of the read is kept: 42 bases, read in frame from the first base. Germline trimming: 0 bases from V, 2 bases from J; junction bases outside gene matches: 1. From each donor, a single peripheral blood sample of about 110 mL on average was drawn into heparinised tubes. A BD FACSAria II was used to sort naive, central memory, regulatory and stem cell-like memory CD4+ T cells with a panel that included CD45RO, CCR7, CD25, CD127, CD95 and CD27. Purity was above 98% for every sorted population. PBMCs were separated immediately by Lymphoprep density gradient centrifugation and were stained directly, without being cultured. To minimize batch effects, samples were stained and sorted in pairs, one healthy donor with one patient per experiment.

Paper-wide results and their limitations: Naive, central memory and regulatory TCRB repertoires appeared to be more similar among patients than among healthy donors. Patients with type 1 diabetes made fewer insertions and deleted more nucleotides at VDJ recombination sites, implying thymic rearrangement abnormalities. Only small numbers of individuals were included in the HLA sub-analyses, which left unresolved whether HLA type had any influence on TCRB rearrangement. In all four CD4+ subsets, TCRB CDR3 length was moderately but significantly shorter in type 1 diabetes patients. Because cDNA was sequenced instead of genomic DNA, activated cells with high expression could be over-represented, although the groups did not differ in activation or CD3 levels. Shorter templates might have been favored by PCR, but patient and control samples were amplified and corrected together, so both groups would have been affected equally by any skew.

On this clone: Its antigen is unknown. Per-base qualities were not stored, and no clone one base away is much larger.

This TCR derives from a woman younger than 35 in good health. The sequence joins TRBV30 to TRBJ2-7; TRBD2 matches 10 bases in the middle. Sample: naive CD4+ T cells from blood. Per the publication, the cell subset or site label means: true naive CD4+ T cells. The DNA sequence is given as TGTGCCTGGAGTGTACTAGCGGGAACCTACGAGCAGTACTTC. Translated, this is CAWSVLAGTYEQYF.